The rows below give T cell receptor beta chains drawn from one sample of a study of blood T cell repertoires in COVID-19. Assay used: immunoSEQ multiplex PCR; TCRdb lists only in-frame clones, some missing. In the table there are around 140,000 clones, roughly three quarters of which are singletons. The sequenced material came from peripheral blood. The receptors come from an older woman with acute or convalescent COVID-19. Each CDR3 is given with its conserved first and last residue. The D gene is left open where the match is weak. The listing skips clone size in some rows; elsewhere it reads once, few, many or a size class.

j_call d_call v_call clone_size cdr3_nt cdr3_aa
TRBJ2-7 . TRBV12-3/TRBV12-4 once TGTGCCAGCAGTACGACTGCTCCCGAGCAGTACTTC CASSTTAPEQYF
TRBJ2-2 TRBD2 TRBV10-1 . TGCGCCAGCTTAGCTAGCGGGAGGTGGGAAACCGGGGAGCTGTTTTTT CASLASGRWETGELFF
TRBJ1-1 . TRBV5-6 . TGTGCCAGCAGCGTAAGGGGGTCAGGCTCCTGGGGGAGTGAAGCTTTCTTT CASSVRGSGSWGSEAFF
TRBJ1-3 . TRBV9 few TGTGCCAGCAGCGTAGACGGGTCCGGAAACACCATATATTTT CASSVDGSGNTIYF
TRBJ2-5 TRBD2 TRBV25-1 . TGTGCCAGCAGCCGGGCTAGCGGGGGGATTGGGAGTGAGACCCAGTACTTC CASSRASGGIGSETQYF
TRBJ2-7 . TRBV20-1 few TGCAGTGCTCATCACGGGGGGCAGTACTTC CSAHHGGQYF
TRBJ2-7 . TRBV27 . TGTGCCAGCAGTCCCTCCGGGACTCAATACGAGCAGTACTTC CASSPSGTQYEQYF
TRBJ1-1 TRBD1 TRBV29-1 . TGCAGCGTTGAGCCCCTTACAGGGGAGGCTTTCTTT CSVEPLTGEAFF
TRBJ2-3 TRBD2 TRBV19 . TGTGCCAGTAGTATGCCACTAGCGGGAGTGGTAGATACGCAGTATTTT CASSMPLAGVVDTQYF
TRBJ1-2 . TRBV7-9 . TGTGCCAGCAGCTTAGTTGCGGAACAAGGCGACGGCTACACCTTC CASSLVAEQGDGYTF
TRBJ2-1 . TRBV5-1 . TGCGCCAGCAGCTCCGGGACATTGAATGAGCAGTTCTTC CASSSGTLNEQFF